A single sample is the source of the 11 T cell receptor beta chains below, sequenced in a study of OX40 agonist ivuxolimab in advanced cancers. Sequenced by immunoSEQ multiplex PCR; TCRdb stores in-frame clones only, minus some. This sample yields some 97,000 clones, of which less than 95% are seen a single time; 0.5% to 0.65% belongs to the top ten. Here the sequenced sample was CD4+ or CD8+ T cells sorted from blood, taken in a trial of the OX40 agonist ivuxolimab. The receptors stem from an adult with an advanced solid tumor such as melanoma, head and neck, liver or kidney cancer.

The J gene is TRBJ1-5, the V gene TRBV6-1; D remains unclear. The V gene's germline CDR1 is MNHNS and CDR2 SASEGT. The CDR3 has 15 residues. Trimming left V 6 bases short and J 4 bases short, with 16 bases between. The CDR3: CASRDWTPENQPQHF. The CDR3 nucleotides read TGTGCCAGCAGAGACTGGACTCCCGAAAATCAGCCCCAGCATTTT.

This sequence joins TRBV7-2 and TRBJ2-7, with 8 bases aligning to TRBD1. V lost 5 bases to trimming and J lost 4 bases; unmatched junction nucleotides: 16. Germline CDR1 reads SGHTA; CDR2 reads FQGNSA. CDR3 length: 17 residues. The CDR3 DNA sequence: TGTGCCAGCAGCCTGACAGGGGCCGGAGGGGTTGGTTACGAGCAGTACTTC. This encodes CASSLTGAGGVGYEQYF.

In DNA, the CDR3 is TGTGCCAGTAAACCACTTGCTGGGGCGGGAGAGACCCAGTACTTC. Its protein product is CASKPLAGAGETQYF. The chain joins TRBV19 to TRBJ2-5; the D gene could be TRBD1 or TRBD2 (5 bases each). Germline CDR1 reads LNHDA; CDR2 reads SQIVND (reference sequence). V dropped 7 bases and J dropped 4 bases, with 19 bases sitting between them. CDR3 size: 15 residues.

The chain joins TRBV18 to TRBJ1-1; 7 nucleotides line up with TRBD1. This CDR3 spans 14 amino acids. Unmatched junction bases numbered 6, after V lost 5 bases and J lost 3 bases. Germline values: CDR1 KGHSH, CDR2 LQKENI. The CDR3 DNA reads as TGTGCCAGCTCAAGACGACAGGGTCACACTGAAGCTTTCTTT. Its protein product is CASSRRQGHTEAFF. Based on the CDR3 plus reference TRBV18 and TRBJ1-1, the full variable domain is NAGVMQNPRHLVRRRGQEARLRCSPMKGHSHVYWYRQLPEEGLKFMVYLQKENIIDESGMPKERFSAEFPKEGPSILRIQQVVRGDSAAYFCASSRRQGHTEAFFGQGTRLTVV.

This rearrangement joins TRBV5-1 to TRBJ2-7; 9 bases are shared with TRBD1. V lost 4 bases to trimming and J lost 8 bases; unmatched junction nucleotides: 4. The length of the CDR3 is 12 residues. CDR1 is SGHRS and CDR2 is YFSETQ in the germline V gene. The CDR3 loop is CASSRDRAQQYF. The DNA of the CDR3 is TGCGCCAGCAGCCGGGACAGGGCGCAGCAGTACTTC.

The CDR3 spells CASSSSTAKNTEAFF. The CDR3 region has the DNA TGTGCCAGCAGCTCATCGACAGCGAAGAACACTGAAGCTTTCTTT. The chain combines TRBV7-9 with TRBJ1-1, with D maybe TRBD1 (5 bases). The V end lost 4 bases, the J end lost 1 base, and 13 bases lay between the germline ends. The CDR3 totals 15 residues. Germline loops: CDR1 SEHNR, CDR2 FQNEAQ (reference sequence).

This clone was recorded once. V and J are TRBV27 and TRBJ2-3, with D tentatively TRBD2 (5 bases). The V gene's germline CDR1 is MNHEY and CDR2 SMNVEV (reference sequence). The V and J ends lost 2 bases and 5 bases respectively, with 11 bases between them. The CDR3 is made up of 14 amino acids. The DNA of the CDR3 is TGTGCCAGCAGTTTACGGCGTCGGGGAGATACGCAGTATTTT. This sequence encodes CASSLRRRGDTQYF.

A few counts support this clone. The chain joins TRBV6-6 to TRBJ2-3; perhaps TRBD2 as D (6 bases). The CDR3 covers 15 residues. V lost 7 bases, J lost 2 bases, and 16 bases lay in between. Germline V gene sequence: CDR1 MNHNY, CDR2 SVGAGI (reference sequence). CDR3 sequence reads: CASIERGGTTDTQYF. The CDR3 DNA is TGTGCCAGCATCGAACGTGGCGGGACCACAGATACGCAGTATTTT.

The chain joins TRBV6-1 to TRBJ1-5, with D uncertain. The V gene lost 7 bases and the J gene lost 3 bases, with 13 bases spanning the gap. Germline V gene lookup returns CDR1 MNHNS and CDR2 SASEGT. The CDR3 consists of 14 residues. CDR3 in DNA: TGTGCCAGCACCCCAGGCATGTCCAATCAGCCCCAGCATTTT. Translation: CASTPGMSNQPQHF.

The chain recombines TRBV19 with TRBJ1-1, with a tentative D call TRBD1 (6 bases). The CDR3 has 15 amino acids. Germline values: CDR1 LNHDA, CDR2 SQIVND (reference sequence). V gave up 4 bases and J gave up 0 bases, with 12 bases separating them. The CDR3 DNA sequence: TGTGCCAGTAGTAGTCAGGGGACCATGAACACTGAAGCTTTCTTT. Its translation: CASSSQGTMNTEAFF.

CDR3 protein: CASSYSRGGYEQYF. CDR3 DNA: TGTGCCAGCAGTTACAGCCGGGGAGGGTACGAGCAGTACTTC. J is TRBJ2-7 and V is TRBV6-6, with 7 bases aligning to TRBD2. From germline, CDR1 is MNHNY and CDR2 SVGAGI (reference sequence). Trimming took 2 bases from V and 4 from J; bases not matched to a gene: 5. This CDR3 region has 14 residues.